Each of the 4 T cell receptor beta chains below was sequenced from the same sample in a study of cytomegalovirus exposure and HLA in healthy donors. PCR amplification relied on 60 Vbeta primers (plus 13 Jbeta primers). Repertoires were generated with immunoSEQ multiplex PCR, while TCRdb's copy carries only in-frame clones and drops some. The table lists fewer than 120,000 clones, roughly 78% of them singletons, with approximately 1.2% in the top ten. The specimen sequenced was PBMCs. These TCRs come from a woman in her 30s in good health and CMV-seronegative.

This chain uses TRBV29-1 with TRBJ2-3, with TRBD2 matching 11 bases. This CDR3 has 15 amino acids. The ends lost 2 bases at V and 5 bases at J; junction bases unmatched: 6. Germline V gene lookup returns CDR1 SQVTM and CDR2 ANQGSEA. CDR3 nucleotides: TGCAGCGTTGAAACGATTAGCGGGAGGGGAGATACGCAGTATTTT. Its protein product is CSVETISGRGDTQYF.

The chain carries TRBV6-5 and TRBJ2-7, with TRBD2 matching over 11 bases. The CDR3 consists of 14 residues. The ends lost 6 bases at V and 1 base at J; junction bases unmatched: 2. Germline CDR1 reads MNHEY; CDR2 reads SVGAGI. DNA for the CDR3: TGTGCCAGCAGACGACTAGCGGGATCCTACGAGCAGTACTTC. It specifies CASRRLAGSYEQYF.

V usage is TRBV9 and J usage is TRBJ2-7, with D maybe TRBD1 (5 bases). V lost 0 bases to trimming and J lost 6 bases, with 16 bases between them. The CDR3 is 15 amino acids. Looked up from germline, CDR1 is SGDLS and CDR2 is YYNGEE. DNA for the CDR3: TGTGCCAGCAGCGTAGGGGGTGGGCAGGGCAGCGAGCAGTACTTC. Its translation is CASSVGGGQGSEQYF. The full variable domain, rest sourced from reference TRBV9 and TRBJ2-7, is DSGVTQTPKHLITATGQRVTLRCSPRSGDLSVYWYQQSLDQGLQFLIQYYNGEERAKGNILERFSAQQFPDLHSELNLSSLELGDSALYFCASSVGGGQGSEQYFGPGTRLTVT.

Written as DNA, the CDR3 is TGTGCCAGCAGCCAAGAAGGCGGGTCTGGGACAGTCAACGCTGAAGCTTTCTTT. Protein product: CASSQEGGSGTVNAEAFF. V and J are TRBV4-2 and TRBJ1-1; 7 nucleotides agree with TRBD1. The CDR3 is 18 residues long. Germline V gives CDR1 LGHNA, CDR2 YNFKEQ. Trimming removed 0 bases from V and 6 bases from J; junction bases left unmatched: 16.